These T cell receptor beta chains were read from a single sample in a study of shared clonotypes between healthy human individuals. TCRdb keeps only in-frame clones here, not all; method: immunoSEQ multiplex PCR. Of under 2,000,000 clones in the sample, 85% to 95% were seen once. Input material: naive CD8+ T cells sorted from blood. The receptor source for this set is a man between 18 and 35 years old in good health. Both conserved end residues are part of each CDR3. Fields, in order: clone size, D gene, V gene, J gene, CDR3 protein, CDR3 DNA. The D gene is left open where the match is weak. Clone size is shown for a subset of rows, as once, few, many or a class of expanded clone.

>.|.|TRBV7-9|TRBJ2-3
CASSPAGTDTQYF
TGTGCCAGCAGCCCCGCGGGCACAGATACGCAGTATTTT
>.|TRBD1|TRBV5-1|TRBJ1-1
CASRRTGDFEAFF
TGCGCCAGCCGAAGGACAGGAGACTTTGAAGCTTTCTTT
>.|.|TRBV7-3|TRBJ2-3
CASSPYGGATDTQYF
TGTGCCAGCAGCCCCTACGGGGGCGCCACAGATACGCAGTATTTT
>.|.|TRBV4-2|TRBJ2-3
CASSPLPGGTDTQYF
TGTGCCAGCAGCCCCCTCCCGGGGGGCACAGATACGCAGTATTTT
>.|.|TRBV10-3|TRBJ2-3
CAISPDGGRGPDTQYF
TGTGCCATCAGTCCCGACGGGGGGAGGGGGCCAGATACGCAGTATTTT
>.|.|TRBV28|TRBJ2-7
CASSLRNSRYEQYF
TGTGCCAGCAGTTTAAGGAACAGCCGTTACGAGCAGTACTTC
>.|TRBD2|TRBV2|TRBJ2-5
CASRSSGGLETQYF
TGTGCCAGCAGGAGTAGCGGGGGCCTGGAGACCCAGTACTTC
>.|.|TRBV2|TRBJ2-7
CASSEELAFSYEQYF
TGTGCCAGCAGTGAAGAACTAGCCTTCTCCTACGAGCAGTACTTC
>.|.|TRBV11-2|TRBJ1-2
CASSLDGGGADGYTF
TGTGCCAGCAGCTTAGATGGGGGGGGAGCGGATGGCTACACCTTC
>.|.|TRBV29-1|TRBJ2-1
CSVEGGNNSYNEQFF
TGCAGCGTTGAGGGCGGTAACAACTCCTACAATGAGCAGTTCTTC
>.|TRBD1|TRBV7-6|TRBJ2-3
CASSSAPGTGPRGDTQYF
TGTGCCAGCAGCTCAGCCCCGGGGACAGGCCCTAGGGGAGATACGCAGTATTTT
>.|.|TRBV6-5|TRBJ2-7
CASSVHVSLHEQYF
TGTGCCAGCAGTGTCCACGTGAGTCTCCACGAGCAGTACTTC
>.|TRBD1|TRBV27|TRBJ1-4
CASSPRDSNEKLFF
TGTGCCAGCAGTCCCAGGGACAGTAATGAAAAACTGTTTTTT
>.|TRBD1|TRBV11-3|TRBJ2-3
CASSSRTGEFADTQYF
TGTGCCAGCAGCTCGAGGACAGGGGAATTCGCAGATACGCAGTATTTT
>.|.|TRBV9|TRBJ2-1
CASSSGPYNEQFF
TGTGCCAGCAGCTCAGGACCCTACAATGAGCAGTTCTTC
>.|.|TRBV7-9|TRBJ1-1
CASSLSSSEAFF
TGTGCCAGCAGCTTAAGTTCCTCTGAAGCTTTCTTT
>.|.|TRBV28|TRBJ1-3
CASSYRVGPGNTIYF
TGTGCCAGCAGTTACAGGGTGGGTCCTGGAAACACCATATATTTT
>.|.|TRBV19|TRBJ1-1
CASSIGESSEAFF
TGTGCCAGTAGTATTGGGGAAAGTTCTGAAGCTTTCTTT
>once|.|TRBV28|TRBJ2-7
CASTLGGGLYEQYF
TGTGCCAGCACCTTGGGGGGCGGCCTCTACGAGCAGTACTTC
>.|.|TRBV13|TRBJ2-7
CASSLGLKGTYEQYF
TGTGCCAGCAGCTTAGGCCTGAAGGGGACCTACGAGCAGTACTTC
>once|TRBD1|TRBV29-1|TRBJ2-7
CSVDLGTGINEQYF
TGCAGCGTTGATCTCGGGACAGGGATCAACGAGCAGTACTTC
>.|.|TRBV4-3|TRBJ2-2
CASSQVWQARSNTGELFF
TGCGCCAGCAGCCAAGTCTGGCAGGCCAGGTCCAACACCGGGGAGCTGTTTTTT